This TCR beta chain was sequenced during a study of T cell responses to AZD1222 COVID-19 vaccine. Data came from immunoSEQ multiplex PCR; TCRdb stores just in-frame clones and leaves some out. This table holds about 39,000 clones, roughly 85% found once. CDR1 is MNHEY and CDR2 is SVGAGI in the germline V gene. This CDR3 has 13 amino acids. V was pared by 4 bases and J by 7 bases, with 12 bases between. Comments on this clone: Its specificity is not known.

The study's findings and limits: Spike-specific TCR breadth rose after two AZD1222 doses, and depth rose as well. Most donors were white British, females outnumbered males, and clonal diversity was possibly underestimated.

This TCR derives from an adult who received the MenACWY meningococcal vaccine as a control. The sample was peripheral blood, taken 28 days after the second dose of the MenACWY control vaccine. The V gene is TRBV6-5, the J gene TRBJ2-3; no firm D call. The chain's CDR3 is CASSSPPYHTQYF. The CDR3 DNA follows: TGTGCCAGCAGTTCCCCGCCTTATCATACGCAGTATTTT.